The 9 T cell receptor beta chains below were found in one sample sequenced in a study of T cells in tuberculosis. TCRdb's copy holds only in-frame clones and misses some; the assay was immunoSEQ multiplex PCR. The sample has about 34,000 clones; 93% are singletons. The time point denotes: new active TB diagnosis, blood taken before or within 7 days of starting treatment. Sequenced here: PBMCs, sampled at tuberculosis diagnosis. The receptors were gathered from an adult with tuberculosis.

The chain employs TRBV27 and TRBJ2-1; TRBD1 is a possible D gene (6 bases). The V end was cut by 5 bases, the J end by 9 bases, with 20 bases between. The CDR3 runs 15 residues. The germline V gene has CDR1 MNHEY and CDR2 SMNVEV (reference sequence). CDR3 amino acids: CASSTSGGALGEQFF. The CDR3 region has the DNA TGTGCCAGCAGTACGAGTGGGGGCGCCTTAGGTGAGCAGTTCTTC.

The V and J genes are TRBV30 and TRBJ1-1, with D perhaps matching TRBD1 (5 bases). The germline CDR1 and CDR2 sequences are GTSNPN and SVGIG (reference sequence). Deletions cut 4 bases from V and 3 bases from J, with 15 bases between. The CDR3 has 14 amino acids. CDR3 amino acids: CAWTEEGLHTEAFF. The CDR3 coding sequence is TGTGCCTGGACCGAGGAGGGGCTTCACACTGAAGCTTTCTTT.

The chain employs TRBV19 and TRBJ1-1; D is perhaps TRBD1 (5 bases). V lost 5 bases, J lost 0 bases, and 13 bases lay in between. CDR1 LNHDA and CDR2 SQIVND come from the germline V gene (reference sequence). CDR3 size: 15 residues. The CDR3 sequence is CASSFLGGMNTEAFF. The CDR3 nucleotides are TGTGCCAGTAGTTTCCTTGGGGGGATGAACACTGAAGCTTTCTTT.

DNA of the CDR3: TGTGCCTGGAGTCGACAGGGGTTCTATGGCTACACCTTC. This encodes CAWSRQGFYGYTF. This sequence joins TRBV30 and TRBJ1-2; 8 nucleotides line up with TRBD1. This CDR3 spans 13 amino acids. Losses at the gene ends were 2 bases for V and 4 bases for J; bases not matched to a gene: 3. Germline loops: CDR1 GTSNPN, CDR2 SVGIG (reference sequence). Supplemented by reference TRBV30 and TRBJ1-2, the full variable domain reads SQTIHQWPATLVQPVGSPLSLECTVEGTSNPNLYWYRQAAGRGLQLLFYSVGIGQISSEVPQNLSASRPQDRQFILSSKKLLLSDSGFYLCAWSRQGFYGYTFGSGTRLTVV.

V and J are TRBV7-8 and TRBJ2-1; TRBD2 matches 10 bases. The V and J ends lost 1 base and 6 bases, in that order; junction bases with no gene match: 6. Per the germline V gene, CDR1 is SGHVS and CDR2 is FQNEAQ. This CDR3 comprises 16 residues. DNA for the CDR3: TGTGCCAGCAGCTTAGTTTGGCCTAGCGGGAGCAATGAGCAGTTCTTC. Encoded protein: CASSLVWPSGSNEQFF.

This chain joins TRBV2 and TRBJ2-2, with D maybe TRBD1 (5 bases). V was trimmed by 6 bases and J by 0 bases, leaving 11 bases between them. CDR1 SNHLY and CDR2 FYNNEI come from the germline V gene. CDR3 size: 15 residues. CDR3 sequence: CASSVRVSNTGELFF. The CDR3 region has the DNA TGTGCCAGCAGCGTCAGGGTTTCGAACACCGGGGAGCTGTTTTTT. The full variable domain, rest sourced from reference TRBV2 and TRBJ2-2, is EPEVTQTPSHQVTQMGQEVILRCVPISNHLYFYWYRQILGQKVEFLVSFYNNEISEKSEIFDDQFSVERPDGSNFTLKIRSTKLEDSAMYFCASSVRVSNTGELFFGEGSRLTVL.

CDR3 nucleotides: TGTGCCTGGATTCCCGCGGGGGGAACAGAGACCCAGTACTTC. Amino acids: CAWIPAGGTETQYF. This chain links TRBV30 with TRBJ2-5; 8 nucleotides align to TRBD2. The CDR3 runs to 14 residues. Germline CDR1 GTSNPN, CDR2 SVGIG (reference sequence). J was trimmed by 4 bases and V by 4 bases; bases with no gene match: 8.

Here the CDR3 reads CASSGGTASGNTIYF. The CDR3 nucleotides read TGTGCCAGCAGCGGCGGGACGGCCTCTGGAAACACCATATATTTT. The chain has TRBV4-2 and TRBJ1-3, with D tentatively TRBD1 (5 bases). Germline V gene sequence: CDR1 LGHNA, CDR2 YNFKEQ. This CDR3 comprises 15 residues. V was clipped by 5 bases and J by 0 bases, with 11 bases between them.

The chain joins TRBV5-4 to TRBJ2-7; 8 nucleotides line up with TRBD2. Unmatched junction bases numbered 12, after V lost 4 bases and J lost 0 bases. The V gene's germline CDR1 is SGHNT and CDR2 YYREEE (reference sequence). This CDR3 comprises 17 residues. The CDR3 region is CASSPGGSSGSSYEQYF. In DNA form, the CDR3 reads TGTGCCAGCAGCCCGGGCGGGTCTAGCGGGTCCTCCTACGAGCAGTACTTC.